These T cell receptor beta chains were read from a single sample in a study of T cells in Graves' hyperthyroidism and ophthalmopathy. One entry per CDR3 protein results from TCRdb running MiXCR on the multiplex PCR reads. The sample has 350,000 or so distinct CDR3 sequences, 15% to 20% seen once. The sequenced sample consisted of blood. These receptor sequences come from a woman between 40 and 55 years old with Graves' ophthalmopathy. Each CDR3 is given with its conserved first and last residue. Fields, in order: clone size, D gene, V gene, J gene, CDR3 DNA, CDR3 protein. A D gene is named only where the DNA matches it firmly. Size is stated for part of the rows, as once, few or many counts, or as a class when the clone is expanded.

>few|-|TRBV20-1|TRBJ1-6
TGCAGTGCGCAGGGTGACATAAATAATTCACCCCTCCACTTT
CSAQGDINNSPLHF
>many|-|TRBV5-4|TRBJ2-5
TGTGCCAGCAGCTTGGATGGACTCCAGGGGCAAGAGACCCAGTACTTC
CASSLDGLQGQETQYF
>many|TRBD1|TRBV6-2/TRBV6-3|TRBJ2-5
TGTGCCACCGGTGACAGGGGTCGGGAGACCCAGTACTTC
CATGDRGRETQYF
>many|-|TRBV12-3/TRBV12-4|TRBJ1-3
TGTGCCAGCAGACCGGCTGGGGGAAACACCATATATTTT
CASRPAGGNTIYF
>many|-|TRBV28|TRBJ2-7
TGTGCCAGCAGTACACCCGGGACACCCTCCTACGAGCAGTACTTC
CASSTPGTPSYEQYF
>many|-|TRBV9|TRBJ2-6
TGTGCCAGCAGCGTAGGGGGCATTAGCTCTGGGGCCAACGTCCTGACTTTC
CASSVGGISSGANVLTF
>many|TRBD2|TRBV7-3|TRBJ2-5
TGTGCCAGCAGCTTCGAAGCGGGAGCACGTGAGACCCAGTACTTC
CASSFEAGARETQYF
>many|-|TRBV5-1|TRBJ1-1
TGCGCCAGCAGCTTGGCCGGGGACTCTAACACTGAAGCTTTCTTT
CASSLAGDSNTEAFF
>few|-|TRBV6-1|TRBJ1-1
TGTGCCAGCACCGTCAGATCCACTGAAGCTTTCTTT
CASTVRSTEAFF
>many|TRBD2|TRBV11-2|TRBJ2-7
TGTGCCAGCAGCTCCAGCGGGAATAGATACGAGCAGTACTTC
CASSSSGNRYEQYF
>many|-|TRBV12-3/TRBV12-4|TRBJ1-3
TGTGCCAGCAGTTTCGTCGGAATATATTTT
CASSFVGIYF
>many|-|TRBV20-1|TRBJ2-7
TGCAGTGCTAACAGTGACACCCAGACCTACGAGCAGTACTTC
CSANSDTQTYEQYF
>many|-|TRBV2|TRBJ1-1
TGTGCCAGTTCGGTGATTACAGGGCGCGAAGCTTTCTTT
CASSVITGREAFF
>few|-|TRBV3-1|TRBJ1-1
TGTGCCAGCAGCCAAGGGTTTCAGGGGACTGAAGCTTTCTTT
CASSQGFQGTEAFF
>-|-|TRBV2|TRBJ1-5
TGTGCCAGCAGTGTAGTAGACAATCAGCCCCAGCATTTT
CASSVVDNQPQHF
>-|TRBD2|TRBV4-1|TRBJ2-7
TGCGCCAGCAGCCCGACTAGCGGGAGCTACTACGAGCAGTACTTC
CASSPTSGSYYEQYF
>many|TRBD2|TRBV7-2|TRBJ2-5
TGTGCCAGCAGCTCGGGAGGGAAGCGGGACCAAGAGACCCAGTACTTC
CASSSGGKRDQETQYF
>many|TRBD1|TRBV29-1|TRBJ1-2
TGCAGCGTTGAAGCGCCGGACAGGGTCTATGGCTACACCTTC
CSVEAPDRVYGYTF
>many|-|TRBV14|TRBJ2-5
TGTGCCAGCAGCCAAGCCCCAGCCGGGAAGAGGAAGGAGACCCAGTACTTC
CASSQAPAGKRKETQYF
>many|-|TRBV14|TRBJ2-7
TGTGCCAGCAGCCAAGCTGAGGCTATTCCCTACGAGCAGTACTTC
CASSQAEAIPYEQYF
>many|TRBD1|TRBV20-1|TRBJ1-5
TGCAGTGCCGTCCGGACAGGGATCAGCAATCAGCCCCAGCATTTT
CSAVRTGISNQPQHF
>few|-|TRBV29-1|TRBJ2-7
TGCAGCGTTGAAAAGGGGAATATGGGCGAGCAGTACTTC
CSVEKGNMGEQYF
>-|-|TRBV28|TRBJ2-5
TGTGCCAGCAGAAGCGGAGGAGAACAAGAGACCCAGTACTTC
CASRSGGEQETQYF
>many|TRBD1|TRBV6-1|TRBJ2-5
TGTGCCAGCAGTGTGGGACAGGGACAAGAGACCCAGTACTTC
CASSVGQGQETQYF
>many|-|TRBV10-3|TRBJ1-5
TGTGCCATCAGTGTGGCACCGGGAAATCAGCCCCAGCATTTT
CAISVAPGNQPQHF
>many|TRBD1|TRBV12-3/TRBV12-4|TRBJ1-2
TGTGCCAGCAGTCTGACAGGGGGTCATGGCTACACCTTC
CASSLTGGHGYTF
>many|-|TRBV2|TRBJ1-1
TGTGCCAGCAGTGAGTTCTGGGACACTGAAGCTTTCTTT
CASSEFWDTEAFF
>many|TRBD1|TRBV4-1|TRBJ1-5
TGCGCCAGCAGCCAAGTGAGACAGGGAAATCAGCCCCAGCATTTT
CASSQVRQGNQPQHF